What follows is one TCR beta chain and its context. Its antigen is not identified. The data originate from a study of shared clonotypes between healthy human individuals. Regarding the study as a whole: Clonotypes shared by all four donors outscored non-shared clonotypes in generation probability.

The germline CDR1 and CDR2 sequences are SNHLY and FYNNEI. Trimming took 0 bases from V and 2 from J, leaving 7 bases between them. The CDR3 is 14 amino acids. Here immunoSEQ multiplex PCR was the method, and the copy in TCRdb shows in-frame clones only, minus some. The sample has about 1.1 million clones, about 84% seen once. Sample: memory CD4+ T cells from PBMCs. The subset: CD45RA-negative fraction. The sequence came from a man younger than 30 in good health. Some clones in this sample may be carry-over from other donors' samples. The rearrangement links TRBV2 to TRBJ1-2; possibly TRBD1 for D (5 bases). The CDR3 nucleotides read TGTGCCAGCAGTGAAGCAGGGGCGAACTATGGCTACACCTTC. Translated: CASSEAGANYGYTF.